This is a list of T cell receptor beta chains from one sample in a study of shared clonotypes between healthy human individuals. Produced via immunoSEQ multiplex PCR; TCRdb's table is partial and in-frame only. The profile shows 2 million to 3 million clones, approximately 94% of them singletons. The sequenced sample was naive CD4+ T cells from PBMCs. These receptors were obtained from a man younger than 35 in good health. Some clones in this sample may be carry-over from other donors' samples. CDR3s include the opening cysteine and the closing phenylalanine or tryptophan.

TRBV7-7	TRBJ2-1	CASSLGQDNEQFF
TRBV2	TRBJ2-1	CASSTDGEQFF
TRBV13	TRBJ2-7	CASSPSPSGTVYEQYF
TRBV29-1	TRBJ2-7	CSVVASSYEQYF
TRBV7-9	TRBJ2-7	CASSGYSGRAPYEQYF
TRBV19	TRBJ1-2	CASSILGYYGYTF
TRBV19	TRBJ1-2	CATKPVIGGYTF
TRBV6-1	TRBJ2-3	CASSESGTGLHTQYF
TRBV4-3	TRBJ2-2	CASSQGTGVLGELFF
TRBV7-7	TRBJ1-4	CASSFTGATNEKLFF
TRBV2	TRBJ2-1	CASSEAPGRLNEQFF
TRBV7-3	TRBJ2-5	CASSPSTSVETQYF
TRBV6-5	TRBJ2-2	CASSYRIQGTGELFF
TRBV9	TRBJ2-5	CASSDSLTGISQETQYF
TRBV19	TRBJ1-4	CASSTDTGNEKLFF
TRBV2	TRBJ2-4	CASKAKNIQYF
TRBV7-9	TRBJ2-1	CASSLATSILGQFF
TRBV2	TRBJ1-4	CASSLAATNEKLFF
TRBV9	TRBJ2-1	CASSPGGYNEQFF